This T cell receptor (beta chain) was retrieved from a study of CD8 T cells in ankylosing spondylitis. TCRdb re-called the 5' RACE reads through MiXCR, storing one row per CDR3 protein. This sample yields tens of thousands of distinct CDR3 sequences, of which 9.5% to 11% are seen a single time; 1.2% to 1.5% belongs to the top ten. CDR3 length: 14 amino acids. The V end was cut by 1 base, the J end by 2 bases, with 7 bases between. Regarding the study as a whole: Researchers reportedly found disease-linked clones significantly enriched in matched ankylosing spondylitis synovial fluid.

In its sample, this clonotype was seen many times. The target antigen is unknown. The clonotype was recovered from a male donor with ankylosing spondylitis or in good health (not recorded which). Sequenced material: blood, either unsorted or a sorted T cell fraction (not recorded which). The chain has TRBV12-3 or TRBV12-4 and TRBJ2-3; D is ambiguous. The CDR3: CASSLVFHTDTQYF. DNA of the CDR3: TGTGCCAGCAGTTTAGTTTTCCACACAGATACGCAGTATTTT.